The source of this TCR beta chain is a study of blood T cells in healthy people across ages. In the case of this clonotype: Its matching antigen is unknown.

Study-wide results and caveats: Estimates of diversity drawn from one million T cells were considered underestimates.

Primed by a sample-barcoded 5' primer and a J-beta primer mix, a second PCR proceeded for about 7 to 11 cycles. TCRdb reprocessed the 5' RACE reads via MiXCR and lists one record per CDR3 protein. The data show roughly 1,000,000 distinct CDR3 sequences, around 25% seen once. The CDR3 spans 15 residues. Germline CDR1 MDHEN, CDR2 SYDVKM. Trimming cost V 6 bases and J 3 bases; bases outside gene matches: 11. These sequences were also reported in another study, on T cells of mothers and their children. This second report adds: Both sample barcodes and 2-4 random nucleotides came from the M1S primer of the second PCR. Mothers and children who were related shared slightly more overlap than unrelated pairs, but not significantly more.

Material for sequencing was blood. This receptor was identified in a girl aged 2 to 10 in good health. This chain links TRBV28 with TRBJ2-7; 7 positions match TRBD2. CDR3: CASSFVLGGIYEQYF. The CDR3 DNA follows: TGTGCCAGCAGCTTCGTCTTGGGGGGGATCTACGAGCAGTACTTC.